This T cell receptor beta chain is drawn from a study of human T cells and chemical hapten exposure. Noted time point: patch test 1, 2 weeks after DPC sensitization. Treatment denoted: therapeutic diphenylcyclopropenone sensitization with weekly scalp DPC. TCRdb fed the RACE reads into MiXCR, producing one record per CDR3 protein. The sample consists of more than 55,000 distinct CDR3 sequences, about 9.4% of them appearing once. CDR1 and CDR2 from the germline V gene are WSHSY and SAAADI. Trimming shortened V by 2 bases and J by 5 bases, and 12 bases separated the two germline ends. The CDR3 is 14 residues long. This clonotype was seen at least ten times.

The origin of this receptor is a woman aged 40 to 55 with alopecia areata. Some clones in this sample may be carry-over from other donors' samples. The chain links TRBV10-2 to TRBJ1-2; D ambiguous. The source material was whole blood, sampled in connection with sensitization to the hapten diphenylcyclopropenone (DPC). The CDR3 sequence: CASSEVVYGYGYTF. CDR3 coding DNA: TGCGCCAGCAGTGAGGTGGTATACGGGTATGGCTACACCTTC.